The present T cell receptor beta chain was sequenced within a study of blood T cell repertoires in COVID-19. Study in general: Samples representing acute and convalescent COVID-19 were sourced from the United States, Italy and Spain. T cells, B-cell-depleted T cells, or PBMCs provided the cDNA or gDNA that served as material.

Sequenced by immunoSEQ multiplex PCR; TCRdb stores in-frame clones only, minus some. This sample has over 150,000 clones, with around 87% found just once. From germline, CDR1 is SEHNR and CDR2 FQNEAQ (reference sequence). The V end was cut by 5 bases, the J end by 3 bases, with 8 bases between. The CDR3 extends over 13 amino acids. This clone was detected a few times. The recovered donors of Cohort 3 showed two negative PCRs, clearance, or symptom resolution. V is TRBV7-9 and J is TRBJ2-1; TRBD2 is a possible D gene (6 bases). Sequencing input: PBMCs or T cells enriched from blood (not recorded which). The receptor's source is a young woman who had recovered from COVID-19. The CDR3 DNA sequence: TGTGCCAGCAGCGGAGCGGGCTACAATGAGCAGTTCTTC. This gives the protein CASSGAGYNEQFF.